This T cell receptor beta chain was captured by sequencing in a study of radiotherapy plus CTLA-4 blockade in lung cancer. Trimming pared 4 bases from V and 2 bases from J, leaving 15 bases between. CDR1 and CDR2 from the germline V gene are MNHEY and SMNVEV (reference sequence). The CDR3 totals 15 residues. Method: immunoSEQ multiplex PCR; TCRdb's copy keeps in-frame clones and lacks some. This table holds roughly 98,000 clones, about four fifths found once. The genes are TRBV27 and TRBJ2-7; D gene unclear. Sequenced material: peripheral blood, taken from a patient treated with radiotherapy plus ipilimumab. The receptor was isolated from a human donor with non-small cell lung cancer that progressed on radiotherapy plus ipilimumab. CDR3 coding DNA: TGTGCCAGCAGTTCCCCGGGTCTCAACCCCTACGAGCAGTACTTC. It translates to CASSSPGLNPYEQYF.